These T cell receptor beta chains were read from a single sample in a study of cytomegalovirus exposure and HLA in healthy donors. Only in-frame clones appear in the TCRdb table, and some are missing; sequencing was by immunoSEQ multiplex PCR. This table has tens of thousands of clones, about 74% appearing once. The specimen sequenced was PBMCs. Receptors originate from a woman in her 50s in good health and CMV-seropositive. Each CDR3 is given without its conserved first and last residue.

ASSEYGDRGVAS,TRBJ1-1,TRBV25-1
SAWTGNPRGYT,TRBJ1-2,TRBV29-1
ASSVAGGRNEQF,TRBJ2-1,TRBV6-4
ASSNSGEQF,TRBJ2-1,TRBV19
ASSQQRGNTIY,TRBJ1-3,TRBV19
ATSRVLPAGTSYNEQF,TRBJ2-1,TRBV15
ASQVDWDRGLKDEQY,TRBJ2-7,TRBV2
ASSPDRSYEQY,TRBJ2-7,TRBV7-9
ASSTGLAGGMGNEQF,TRBJ2-1,TRBV7-3
ASSPWRTGDSGGYT,TRBJ1-2,TRBV18
ASSDSTYEQY,TRBJ2-7,TRBV27
ASSPRRGQKVDDGYT,TRBJ1-2,TRBV9
ASSPPGTARSDTQY,TRBJ2-3,TRBV18
ASSPRYSSYEQY,TRBJ2-7,TRBV7-2
ASRQGVDEQF,TRBJ2-1,TRBV6-5
ASSPSTGLEQY,TRBJ2-7,TRBV28
ASSLSTGVYELF,TRBJ1-4,TRBV27
ASSQVGSGIETQY,TRBJ2-5,TRBV4-2
ASRHPGINQPQH,TRBJ1-5,TRBV6-6
ASRRTAGGTRATEAF,TRBJ1-1,TRBV5-5
ASSEFTSVGELF,TRBJ2-2,TRBV25-1
ASSKRGGVCNQPQH,TRBJ1-5,TRBV21-1
ASSLAWEGQF,TRBJ2-1,TRBV11-2
ASSGLAGRGGELF,TRBJ2-2,TRBV5-1
ASSLNAGGLSEQF,TRBJ2-1,TRBV5-1
ASSLIQLAVNQPQH,TRBJ1-5,TRBV28
ASSYSRGVTDTQY,TRBJ2-3,TRBV6-6
ASSPSSGTYEQY,TRBJ2-7,TRBV27
AWKGNGEYGYT,TRBJ1-2,TRBV30
ASSLSTGRWPQH,TRBJ1-5,TRBV27
ASRVGSGANVLT,TRBJ2-6,TRBV19
ASSTGGASGYT,TRBJ1-2,TRBV6-5
ASSANRGGNTEAF,TRBJ1-1,TRBV5-1
ASSYSRGFSYEQY,TRBJ2-7,TRBV6-5
ASSLGDSQETQY,TRBJ2-5,TRBV6-5
ASSVVETAPIEKLF,TRBJ1-4,TRBV9
ASSGTGTGETQY,TRBJ2-5,TRBV5-4
ASSLGGSTYEQY,TRBJ2-7,TRBV28
ASSLLILASNRDSGYT,TRBJ1-2,TRBV7-9
ASSSTLTVQEQF,TRBJ2-1,TRBV6-6
SVRVVSSYEQY,TRBJ2-7,TRBV29-1
ASSLANYNEQF,TRBJ2-1,TRBV28
ASSASGMAYEQY,-,TRBV9
ASSLVRGRAF,TRBJ1-1,TRBV5-6
ASSGGTGTDTQY,TRBJ2-3,TRBV9
ASSLDREETQY,TRBJ2-5,TRBV7-7